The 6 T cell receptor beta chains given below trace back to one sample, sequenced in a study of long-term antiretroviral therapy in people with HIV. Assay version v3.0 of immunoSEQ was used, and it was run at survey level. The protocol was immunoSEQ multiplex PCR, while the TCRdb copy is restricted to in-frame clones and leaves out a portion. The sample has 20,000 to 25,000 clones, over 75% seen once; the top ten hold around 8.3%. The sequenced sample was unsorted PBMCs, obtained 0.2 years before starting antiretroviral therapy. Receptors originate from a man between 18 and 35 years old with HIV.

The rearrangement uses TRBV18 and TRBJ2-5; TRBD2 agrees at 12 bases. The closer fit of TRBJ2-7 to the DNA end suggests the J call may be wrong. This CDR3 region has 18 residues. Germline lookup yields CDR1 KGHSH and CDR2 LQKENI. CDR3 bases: TGTGCCAGCTCACCCCCTGACCGACTAGCGGGAGACCCCTACGAGCAGTACTTC. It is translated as CASSPPDRLAGDPYEQYF.

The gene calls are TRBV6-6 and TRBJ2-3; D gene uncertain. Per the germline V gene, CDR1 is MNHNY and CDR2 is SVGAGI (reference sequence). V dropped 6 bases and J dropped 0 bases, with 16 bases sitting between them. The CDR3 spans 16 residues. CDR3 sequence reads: CASSYLKATSTDTQYF. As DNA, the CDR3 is TGTGCCAGCAGCTACCTGAAGGCGACTAGCACAGATACGCAGTATTTT.

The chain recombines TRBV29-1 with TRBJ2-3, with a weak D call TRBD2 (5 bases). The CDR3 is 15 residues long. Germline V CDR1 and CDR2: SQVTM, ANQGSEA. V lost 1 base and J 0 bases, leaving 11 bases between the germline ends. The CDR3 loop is CSVEGGFASTDTQYF. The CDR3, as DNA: TGCAGCGTTGAAGGCGGGTTCGCTAGCACAGATACGCAGTATTTT.

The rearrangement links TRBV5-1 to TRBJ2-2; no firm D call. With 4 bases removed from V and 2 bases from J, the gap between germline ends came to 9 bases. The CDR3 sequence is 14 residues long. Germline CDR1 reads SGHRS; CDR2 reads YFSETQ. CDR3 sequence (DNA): TGCGCCAGCAGCCACGACGCCAACACCGGGGAGCTGTTTTTT. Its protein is CASSHDANTGELFF.

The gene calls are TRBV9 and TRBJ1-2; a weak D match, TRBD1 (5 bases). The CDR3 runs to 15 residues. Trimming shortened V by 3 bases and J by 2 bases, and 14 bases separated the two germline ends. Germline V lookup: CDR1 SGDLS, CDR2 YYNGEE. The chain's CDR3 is CASSAGTGTNYGYTF. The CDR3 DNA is TGTGCCAGCAGCGCCGGAACCGGGACGAACTATGGCTACACCTTC.

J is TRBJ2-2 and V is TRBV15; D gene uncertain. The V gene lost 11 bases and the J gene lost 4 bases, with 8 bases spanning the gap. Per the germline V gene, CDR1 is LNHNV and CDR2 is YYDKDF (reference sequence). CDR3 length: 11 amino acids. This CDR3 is CASQITGELFF. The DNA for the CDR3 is TGTGCCTCGCAGATCACCGGGGAGCTGTTTTTT.